This is a list of T cell receptor beta chains from one sample in a study of blood T cell repertoires in COVID-19. Clones were read by immunoSEQ multiplex PCR, and TCRdb kept only the in-frame ones, dropping some. The table lists 120,000 to 150,000 clones, less than 90% of them singletons. The specimen sequenced was peripheral blood. The receptors derive from a man younger than 40 with COVID-19, enrolled during active disease. Each CDR3 is given with its conserved first and last residue.

v_gene	j_gene	CDR3aa
TRBV5-1	TRBJ1-3	CASTPGAGNTIYF
TRBV29-1	TRBJ2-5	CSVEEGPEETQYF
TRBV5-1	TRBJ1-2	CASSGQGDYGYTF
TRBV6-5	TRBJ1-5	CASRRTAYSNQPQHF
TRBV2	TRBJ1-5	CASGQDGNQPQHF
TRBV19	TRBJ2-5	CASSTTGTSGSETQYF
TRBV28	TRBJ1-3	CASSRYRTYSGNTIYF
TRBV18	TRBJ2-7	CASSTAGTRAEQYF
TRBV27	TRBJ1-2	CASSLSANYGYTF
TRBV3-1/TRBV3-2	TRBJ1-4	CASSQGQGGEKLFF
TRBV28	TRBJ1-6	CASSRGGQPNSPLHF
TRBV9	TRBJ2-7	CASSVKAAGGEQYF
TRBV11-2	TRBJ2-5	CASGLAGEFQETQYF
TRBV5-8	TRBJ2-7	CASSWSGLALSSYEQYF
TRBV6-5	TRBJ1-4	CASSPGTGNEKLFF
TRBV5-8	TRBJ2-4	CASRQTGNIQYF
TRBV11-2	TRBJ2-7	CASSLGGITEQYF
TRBV5-6	TRBJ2-1	CASSLAVNLYNEQFF
TRBV3-1/TRBV3-2	TRBJ2-1	CASSPMRLSVSSYNEQFF
TRBV11-1	TRBJ2-5	CASSSGSTGGDETQYF
TRBV27	TRBJ1-6	CASSLTDSPLHF
TRBV29-1	TRBJ2-2	CSVGQYENTGELFF
TRBV11-3	TRBJ2-1	CASSPGVGTSGGLYNEQFF
TRBV19	TRBJ1-5	CASSPRVGQGGNSNQPQHF
TRBV19	TRBJ1-4	CASSNTGTLDEKLFF
TRBV4-2	TRBJ2-7	CASRQASDYYEQYF
TRBV5-1	TRBJ2-1	CASSLAVGRDEQFF
TRBV15	TRBJ2-1	CATSTQTGSAYNEQFF
TRBV27	TRBJ2-5	CASRPTRTAREETQYF
TRBV15	TRBJ2-3	CATSRPSGRAADTQYF
TRBV14	TRBJ2-1	CASSQGPATSRDFF
TRBV5-1	TRBJ2-1	CASNDYYNEQFF
TRBV19	TRBJ1-4	CASSITSGGEKLFF
TRBV18	TRBJ2-5	CASSPGPETQYF
TRBV27	TRBJ1-1	CASITGGGEAFF
TRBV2	TRBJ2-3	CASRSGLASDTQYF
TRBV28	TRBJ2-7	CASSTERSSYEQYF
TRBV29-1	TRBJ2-1	CSASNNEQFF
TRBV3-1/TRBV3-2	TRBJ2-1	CASSQGQTNYNEQFF
TRBV6-4	TRBJ2-4	CASSEGPENIQYF
TRBV11-3	TRBJ2-1	CASSLRWDPSAPSYNEQFF
TRBV19	TRBJ2-2	CASSIGRGPTNTGELFF
TRBV1	TRBJ2-6	CTSHLLSGANVLTF
TRBV11-1	TRBJ2-2	CASTTGRLTGELFF
TRBV4-2	TRBJ2-2	CASSYGQGASGELFF
TRBV21-1	TRBJ2-1	CASSQVPAPSSYNEQFF
TRBV27	TRBJ1-1	CASSRLPGQRNTEAFF
TRBV4-3	TRBJ2-1	CASSQDRGGGYEQFF
TRBV9	TRBJ1-1	CASSVEFRGNTEAFF
TRBV2	TRBJ2-5	CASSERTESSETQYF
TRBV11-2	TRBJ2-7	CASSSDFSYEQYF
TRBV4-3	TRBJ2-3	CASSPGTDRTQYF
TRBV6-5	TRBJ1-2	CASGPRATGGYTF
TRBV5-8	TRBJ1-2	CASSDNPRGGYTF
TRBV20-1	TRBJ1-5	CSASMALGPSNQPQHF
TRBV27	TRBJ2-7	CASTTTGGAQYEQYF
TRBV28	TRBJ2-3	CASSSPGTESTDTQYF